This T cell receptor (beta chain) was profiled in a study of CD8 T cells in ankylosing spondylitis. TCRdb fed the 5' RACE reads into MiXCR, producing one record per CDR3 protein. In the table there are approximately 400,000 distinct CDR3 sequences, approximately 17% of which are singletons. Study results and limitations: Typical of ankylosing spondylitis blood, it appeared, was a TCR beta motif of eight highly homologous variants. Earlier authors reported some of these motif variants in reactive arthritis synovial fluid and blood.

This clonotype showed up many times. No antigen is known for it. This CDR3 is built from 13 residues. Germline V gives CDR1 SGHTA, CDR2 FQGNSA. V lost 6 bases to trimming and J lost 4 bases, with 11 bases between them. The chain carries TRBV7-2 and TRBJ2-3, with D uncertain. This sequence originates from a male donor with ankylosing spondylitis. Sequenced material: blood, either unsorted or a sorted T cell fraction (not recorded which). In nucleotides, the CDR3 is TGTGCCAGCAGTTCTAGGGTTGCAGATACGCAGTATTTT. It is translated as CASSSRVADTQYF.